One and the same sample provided the 10 T cell receptor beta chains below, sequenced in a study of radiation and T cells in renal cell carcinoma. Documented time point: blood 2 weeks post-SBRT. Treatment indicated: 15 Gy SBRT to primary tumor, nephrectomy 4 weeks later. Data came from immunoSEQ multiplex PCR; TCRdb stores just in-frame clones and leaves some out. The top ten clones hold 5.5% to 6.5% of a sample with 120,000 or so clones, more than 75% of them seen once. The material was blood, obtained from a patient whose treatment included radiotherapy and nephrectomy. The receptors derive from a woman aged 65 to 85 with renal cell carcinoma.

This chain links TRBV25-1 with TRBJ2-7; 7 bases are shared with TRBD1. The germline V gene encodes CDR1 MGHDK and CDR2 SYGVNS. V was pared by 1 base and J by 5 bases, with 5 bases of the junction left unmatched. This CDR3 is built from 14 residues. CDR3 coding DNA: TGTGCCAGCAGTGAATCAGGAAGGGGGCACGAGCAGTACTTC. Translating it yields CASSESGRGHEQYF.

The gene calls are TRBV19 and TRBJ2-2; 8 nucleotides align to TRBD1. V gave up 5 bases and J gave up 7 bases; unmatched junction bases: 9. This CDR3 is 15 amino acids long. CDR1 LNHDA and CDR2 SQIVND come from the germline V gene (reference sequence). CDR3 sequence (DNA): TGTGCCAGTAGTGCTACACAGGGGGTTAACGGGGAGCTGTTTTTT. Its protein is CASSATQGVNGELFF.

The genes are TRBV6-1 and TRBJ1-5, with a possible D match to TRBD1 (6 bases). Per germline, CDR1 MNHNS and CDR2 SASEGT. V lost 7 bases and J lost 9, with 13 bases in between. The length of the CDR3 is 12 residues. DNA of the CDR3: TGTGCCAGCATCACAGGGAGGCGGCCCCAGCATTTT. Translated: CASITGRRPQHF.

The V gene is TRBV6-5, the J gene TRBJ2-7; unclear D gene. In germline, CDR1 is MNHEY, CDR2 SVGAGI. CDR3 length: 11 residues. The V gene lost 6 bases and the J gene lost 5 bases, with 8 bases spanning the gap. CDR3 sequence: CASRQDHEQYF. CDR3 in DNA: TGTGCCAGCAGACAAGACCACGAGCAGTACTTC.

The chain joins TRBV5-5 to TRBJ2-7, with D possibly TRBD1 on 5 matching bases. This CDR3 comprises 16 residues. Trimming removed 0 bases at V and 5 bases at J, with 18 bases between. The germline CDR1 and CDR2 sequences are SGHKS and YYEKEE (reference sequence). The CDR3 here is CASSLELQVLRDEQYF. The CDR3 bases are TGTGCCAGCAGCTTGGAGTTACAGGTCCTTAGGGACGAGCAGTACTTC.

The chain recombines TRBV7-9 with TRBJ2-7; TRBD1 agrees at 12 bases. The germline V gene has CDR1 SEHNR and CDR2 FQNEAQ (reference sequence). CDR3 length: 15 residues. Trimming took 5 bases from V and 7 from J; bases not matched to a gene: 9. Here the CDR3 DNA reads TGTGCCAGCAGCCCCCGGGACAGGGGGCGTCAAGAGCAGTACTTC. This gives the protein CASSPRDRGRQEQYF. Drawing the rest from reference TRBV7-9 and TRBJ2-7, the complete variable domain is DTGVSQNPRHKITKRGQNVTFRCDPISEHNRLYWYRQTLGQGPEFLTYFQNEAQLEKSRLLSDRFSAERPKGSFSTLEIQRTEQGDSAMYLCASSPRDRGRQEQYFGPGTRLTVT.

This clone has just one count. The V call is TRBV2, the J call TRBJ2-1, with D possibly being TRBD1 (6 bases). The CDR3 is 15 amino acids. Germline V CDR1 and CDR2: SNHLY, FYNNEI. Trimming shortened V by 6 bases and J by 6 bases, and 18 bases separated the two germline ends. CDR3 loop: CASSVGQGPSNEQFF. In DNA, the CDR3 is TGTGCCAGCAGCGTGGGCCAGGGGCCTTCCAATGAGCAGTTCTTC.

The chain carries TRBV5-1 and TRBJ2-3; TRBD1 matches 8 bases. The CDR3 is made up of 17 amino acids. CDR1 and CDR2 from the germline V gene are SGHRS and YFSETQ. After removal of 0 bases from V and 2 bases from J, the junction contained 8 bases not matched to a gene. The CDR3: CASSLAAGTGATDTQYF. The CDR3 DNA sequence: TGCGCCAGCAGCTTGGCCGCTGGGACAGGAGCCACAGATACGCAGTATTTT. The full variable domain, completed using reference TRBV5-1 and TRBJ2-3, is KAGVTQTPRYLIKTRGQQVTLSCSPISGHRSVSWYQQTPGQGLQFLFEYFSETQRNKGNFPGRFSGRQFSNSRSEMNVSTLELGDSALYLCASSLAAGTGATDTQYFGPGTRLTVL.

V is TRBV6-5 and J is TRBJ2-7, with 7 bases lining up with TRBD1. Germline V gene sequence: CDR1 MNHEY, CDR2 SVGAGI. The CDR3 totals 14 residues. Trimming took 6 bases from V and 3 from J; bases not matched to a gene: 8. CDR3 bases: TGTGCCAGCAGCCCCTGGGACAGAAACTACGAGCAGTACTTC. Translating gives CASSPWDRNYEQYF.

The chain has TRBV7-2 and TRBJ2-1; D gene unclear. This CDR3 spans 13 amino acids. V shed 4 bases and J shed 9 bases, with 13 bases lying between them. From germline, CDR1 is SGHTA and CDR2 FQGNSA. The CDR3 DNA follows: TGTGCCAGCAGCTCAAGTATGCGCTTTGAGCAGTTCTTC. It codes for CASSSSMRFEQFF.